This TCR beta chain is drawn from a study of cytomegalovirus exposure and HLA in healthy donors. Study-wide context: HLA-typed donors were the source of 83 million or so unique TCRs, which an early data release held. Findings and caveats of the study: Rare sequences made up most TCRs, while some public TCRs were found in many donors. Among donors in an Asian-associated ancestry cluster, a later analysis reportedly found fewer N-insertions than the approximately 670-donor mean.

With 60 Vbeta and 13 Jbeta primers, the PCR was carried out. The repertoire was sequenced with immunoSEQ multiplex PCR; TCRdb's copy has only in-frame clones and lacks some. Here the sample spans 310,000 or so clones, 70% to 90% being singletons. Comment on this clone: Its specificity is unknown.

Sequenced sample: PBMCs. The TCR comes from a woman aged 18-29 years in good health and CMV-seronegative.

CDR3 in amino acids: CAWSWTPALAGVAEQYF. The CDR3 region has the DNA TGTGCCTGGAGTTGGACCCCCGCGCTAGCGGGTGTTGCCGAGCAGTACTTC. The genes are TRBV30 and TRBJ2-7; 8 bases match TRBD2. CDR1 and CDR2 (germline): GTSNPN, SVGIG (reference sequence). The CDR3 has 17 amino acids. Trimming at V came to 2 bases and at J to 6 bases, leaving 18 bases not matched to a gene.